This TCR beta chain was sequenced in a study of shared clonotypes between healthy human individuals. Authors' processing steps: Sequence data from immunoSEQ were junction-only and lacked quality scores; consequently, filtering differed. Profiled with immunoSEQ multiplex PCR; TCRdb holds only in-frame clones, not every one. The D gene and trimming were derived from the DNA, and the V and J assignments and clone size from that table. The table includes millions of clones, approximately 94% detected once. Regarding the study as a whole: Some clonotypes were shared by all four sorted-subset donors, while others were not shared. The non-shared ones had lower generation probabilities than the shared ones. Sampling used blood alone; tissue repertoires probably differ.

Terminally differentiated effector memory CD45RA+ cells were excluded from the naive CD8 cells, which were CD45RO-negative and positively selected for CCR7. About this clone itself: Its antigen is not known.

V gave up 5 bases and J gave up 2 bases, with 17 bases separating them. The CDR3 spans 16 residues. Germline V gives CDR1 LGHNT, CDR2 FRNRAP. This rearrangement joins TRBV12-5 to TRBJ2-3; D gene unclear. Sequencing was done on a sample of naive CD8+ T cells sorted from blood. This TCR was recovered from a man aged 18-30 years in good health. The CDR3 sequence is CASGTPGPSFTDTQYF. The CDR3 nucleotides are TGTGCTAGTGGTACTCCGGGTCCTTCTTTCACAGATACGCAGTATTTT.